One TCR beta chain is described in this entry. The data stem from a study of blood T cell repertoires in COVID-19. Study-level background: There were acute and convalescent COVID-19 samples, and they came from the United States, Italy and Spain.

Per the authors' pipeline: Reference gene primer amplification gave nucleated cell count estimates. Clones were read by immunoSEQ multiplex PCR, and TCRdb kept only the in-frame ones, dropping some. Clone size and V and J calls were adopted from that table, with D and trimming inferred from the DNA. The sample includes about 180,000 clones, about three quarters of them seen just once. The germline gives CDR1 MGHRA, CDR2 YSYEKL. V was clipped by 1 base and J by 4 bases; unmatched bases: 6. The CDR3 runs 15 residues. The TCR sequence derives from an older woman with acute or convalescent COVID-19. Source material: peripheral blood. This chain joins TRBV4-1 and TRBJ2-7, with 8 bases identical to TRBD2. The CDR3 region is CASSQGFGRGYEQYF. The CDR3 DNA reads as TGCGCCAGCAGCCAAGGGTTCGGGAGGGGGTACGAGCAGTACTTC.